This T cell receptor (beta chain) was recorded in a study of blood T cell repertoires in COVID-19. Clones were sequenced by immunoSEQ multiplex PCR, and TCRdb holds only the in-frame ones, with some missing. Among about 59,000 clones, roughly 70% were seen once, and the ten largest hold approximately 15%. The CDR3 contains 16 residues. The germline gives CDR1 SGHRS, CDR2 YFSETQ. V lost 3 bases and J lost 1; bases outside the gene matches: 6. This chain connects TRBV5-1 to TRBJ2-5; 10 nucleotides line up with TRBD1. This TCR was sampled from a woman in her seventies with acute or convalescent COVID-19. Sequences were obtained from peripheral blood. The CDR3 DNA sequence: TGCGCCAGCAGCTATAGGACAGGGGGGTTCCAAGAGACCCAGTACTTC. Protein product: CASSYRTGGFQETQYF.